This passage covers 31 T cell receptor beta chains from one sample sequenced in a study of T-cell memory formation after mild COVID-19. MiXCR, run by TCRdb on the 5' RACE reads, gives a single entry per CDR3 protein. This repertoire shows 150,000 to 200,000 distinct CDR3 sequences, approximately 10% found once; its top ten account for approximately 3.8%. The specimen was PBMCs or a T cell subset sorted from them (not recorded which). Receptors originate from a man aged 18 to 29 who had mild COVID-19 (a few samples of this study predate the infection). Cell type and time point are not known.

The rearrangement uses TRBV30 and TRBJ2-3, with 9 nucleotides matching TRBD2. The CDR3 covers 14 residues. Unmatched junction bases numbered 6, after V lost 3 bases and J lost 5 bases. The V gene's germline CDR1 is GTSNPN and CDR2 SVGIG (reference sequence). The CDR3 region has the DNA TGTGCCTGGAGAAGGCGGGGGGGTTTAGATACGCAGTATTTT. It specifies CAWRRRGGLDTQYF.

V and J are TRBV3-1 and TRBJ1-2, with a possible D match to TRBD1 (6 bases). CDR3 length: 16 residues. Germline assignment: CDR1 LGHDT and CDR2 YNNKEL (reference sequence). V lost 4 bases, J lost 1 base, and 16 bases lay in between. The CDR3 DNA reads TGTGCCAGCAGCCCTAACCAGGGGACCCTTAACTATGGCTACACCTTC. Its protein product is CASSPNQGTLNYGYTF.

This clonotype was seen more than once but under ten times. CDR3 sequence: CSARRSGETQYF. Written as DNA, the CDR3 is TGCAGTGCTAGACGTAGCGGAGAGACCCAGTACTTC. V usage is TRBV20-1 and J usage is TRBJ2-5, with D tentatively TRBD2 (6 bases). The V gene lost 2 bases and the J gene lost 4 bases, with 8 bases spanning the gap. Germline V CDR1 and CDR2: DFQATT, SNEGSKA (reference sequence). This CDR3 is 12 amino acids long.

This clonotype was seen more than once but under ten times. The V gene is TRBV18, the J gene TRBJ1-1; D not certain. With 2 bases removed from V and 10 bases from J, the gap between germline ends came to 11 bases. The germline CDR1 and CDR2 sequences are KGHSH and LQKENI. This CDR3 spans 12 amino acids. The DNA for the CDR3 is TGTGCCAGCTCACCAAAGGACTCTGGAGCTTTCTTT. Its protein is CASSPKDSGAFF.

This clonotype turned up a few times. J is TRBJ2-1 and V is TRBV5-4; 11 bases map to TRBD2. The germline V gene has CDR1 SGHNT and CDR2 YYREEE (reference sequence). The CDR3 loop spans 14 amino acids. J was trimmed by 9 bases and V by 4 bases; bases with no gene match: 6. The CDR3 DNA is TGTGCCAGCAGCCTTAGCGGGGGGGCCGGTGAGCAGTTCTTC. Translation gives CASSLSGGAGEQFF.

To note about this clonotype: This clone may be a read error of a much larger clone one base away. J is TRBJ1-1 and V is TRBV4-3; D unclear. The CDR3 is made up of 12 amino acids. Per the germline V gene, CDR1 is LGHNA and CDR2 is YSLEER. The DNA of the CDR3 is TGCGACAGCAGCCAAGAGGGCACTGAAGCTTTCTTT. Translating it yields CDSSQEGTEAFF.

This clonotype was counted a few times. This rearrangement joins TRBV5-1 to TRBJ2-7; D is perhaps TRBD1 (5 bases). Looked up from germline, CDR1 is SGHRS and CDR2 is YFSETQ. The V end lost 5 bases, the J end lost 4 bases, and 13 bases lay between the germline ends. This CDR3 region has 13 residues. Written as DNA, the CDR3 is TGCGCCAGCAGGCCGGGCAGGGCTTACGAGCAGTACTTC. It codes for CASRPGRAYEQYF.

The chain is built from TRBV20-1 and TRBJ2-3, with TRBD1 as a possible D gene (5 bases). Germline V gene lookup returns CDR1 DFQATT and CDR2 SNEGSKA (reference sequence). Trimming removed 4 bases from V and 0 bases from J, with 8 bases in between. The CDR3 sequence is 13 residues long. The CDR3 DNA sequence: TGCAGTGCTAACAGACAGAGCACAGATACGCAGTATTTT. It codes for CSANRQSTDTQYF.

V is TRBV15 and J is TRBJ1-2, with D possibly being TRBD1 (5 bases). This CDR3 comprises 14 residues. The germline V gene has CDR1 LNHNV and CDR2 YYDKDF (reference sequence). V lost 0 bases to trimming and J lost 4 bases, with 9 bases between them. The CDR3 nucleotides read TGTGCCACCAGCAGAGAGCAGGGTCCCTATGGCTACACCTTC. Its protein product is CATSREQGPYGYTF.

The CDR3 DNA follows: TGTGCCAGCAGCTTGTTGCGCTTTTATAATTCACCCCTCCACTTT. Protein product: CASSLLRFYNSPLHF. The genes are TRBV7-2 and TRBJ1-6, with D hard to call. V was cut by 3 bases and J by 4 bases, with 10 bases left in between. In germline, CDR1 is SGHTA, CDR2 FQGNSA. This CDR3 is built from 15 residues. Combining the CDR3 with reference TRBV7-2 and TRBJ1-6 gives the whole variable domain GAGVSQSPSNKVTEKGKDVELRCDPISGHTALYWYRQSLGQGLEFLIYFQGNSAPDKSGLPSDRFSAERTGGSVSTLTIQRTQQEDSAVYLCASSLLRFYNSPLHFGNGTRLTVT.

This clonotype was detected a few times. This chain connects TRBV5-1 to TRBJ2-5; perhaps TRBD2 as D (5 bases). The V and J ends lost 5 bases and 2 bases respectively, with 16 bases between them. This CDR3 comprises 15 residues. Germline V gene lookup returns CDR1 SGHRS and CDR2 YFSETQ. The DNA of the CDR3 is TGCGCCAGCAGTTCGCAACCGGGATCACAAGAGACCCAGTACTTC. It codes for CASSSQPGSQETQYF.

This clonotype was seen a few times. The chain employs TRBV4-1 and TRBJ2-7; D may correspond to TRBD1 or TRBD2 (5 bases each). V dropped 0 bases and J dropped 3 bases, with 12 bases sitting between them. The CDR3 sequence is 15 residues long. Germline loops: CDR1 MGHRA, CDR2 YSYEKL. CDR3 amino acids: CASSQDPGRDYEQYF. The CDR3 DNA reads TGCGCCAGCAGCCAAGATCCAGGGAGAGACTACGAGCAGTACTTC.

This clonotype was observed a handful of times. The rearrangement uses TRBV5-1 and TRBJ2-5; D remains unclear. The length of the CDR3 is 13 residues. In germline, CDR1 is SGHRS, CDR2 YFSETQ. The V end lost 0 bases, the J end lost 4 bases, and 7 bases lay between the germline ends. The CDR3 region is CASSLEFGETQYF. The CDR3 DNA is TGCGCCAGCAGCTTGGAATTTGGAGAGACCCAGTACTTC.

This clonotype was seen repeatedly, ten times or more. The chain has TRBV11-2 and TRBJ2-3; tentatively, D is TRBD2 (6 bases). Trimming pared 11 bases from V and 2 bases from J, leaving 14 bases between. There are 13 residues in the CDR3. CDR1 and CDR2 from the germline V gene are SGHAT and FQNNGV. CDR3 sequence (DNA): TGTGCCGGTGCGGAGGGGAACACAGATACGCAGTATTTT. Its translation: CAGAEGNTDTQYF.

The chain is built from TRBV7-8 and TRBJ2-3, with D perhaps matching TRBD1 or TRBD2 (8 bases each). The CDR3 spans 20 residues. CDR1 is SGHVS and CDR2 is FQNEAQ in the germline V gene. Trimming left V 1 base short and J 4 bases short, with 27 bases between. The chain's CDR3 is CASSLVRGRGGIAGSDTQYF. The CDR3 DNA reads as TGTGCCAGCAGCTTAGTCAGGGGGCGCGGGGGGATAGCGGGATCAGATACGCAGTATTTT.

This clonotype has just a few counts. The chain joins TRBV12-3 or TRBV12-4 to TRBJ1-5, with D hard to call. The CDR3 is 14 residues long. V gave up 3 bases and J gave up 0 bases, with 6 bases separating them. The CDR3 DNA sequence: TGTGCCAGCAGTTTCGGTGGTAGCAATCAGCCCCAGCATTTT. This encodes CASSFGGSNQPQHF.

This clonotype was seen only a few times. The chain has TRBV6-6 and TRBJ1-5; tentatively, D is TRBD1 (6 bases). The V end lost 5 bases, the J end lost 0 bases, and 11 bases lay between the germline ends. Germline lookup yields CDR1 MNHNY and CDR2 SVGAGI (reference sequence). The CDR3 is 15 amino acids. Written as DNA, the CDR3 is TGTGCCAGCAGTCCAGGACAGTTTAGCAATCAGCCCCAGCATTTT. It specifies CASSPGQFSNQPQHF.

This clonotype was seen a few times. The chain carries TRBV20-1 and TRBJ2-5; possible D gene TRBD2, 6 bases. The germline V gene encodes CDR1 DFQATT and CDR2 SNEGSKA (reference sequence). This CDR3 region has 13 residues. The ends were cut back, 4 bases at V and 2 bases at J, with 11 bases in the middle. CDR3 sequence reads: CSAKLAAQETQYF. In nucleotides, the CDR3 is TGCAGTGCTAAACTAGCTGCGCAAGAGACCCAGTACTTC.

This clonotype was counted between two and nine times. The genes are TRBV19 and TRBJ2-3; TRBD2 is a possible D gene (5 bases). There are 13 residues in the CDR3. The V end lost 7 bases, the J end lost 3 bases, and 11 bases lay between the germline ends. Germline lookup yields CDR1 LNHDA and CDR2 SQIVND (reference sequence). The CDR3 sequence: CASTIPGTDTQYF. The CDR3 DNA sequence: TGTGCCAGTACCATACCGGGGACAGATACGCAGTATTTT.

At least ten counts were recorded for this clonotype. The chain joins TRBV12-3 or TRBV12-4 to TRBJ1-6; 10 positions match TRBD1. The junction had 6 bases not matched to a gene; V was cut back by 4 bases and J by 9 bases. CDR3 length: 15 amino acids. In DNA, the CDR3 is TGTGCCAGCAGTTATCAAGACAGGGGGCTTTCACCCCTCCACTTT. This encodes CASSYQDRGLSPLHF.

The V and J genes are TRBV30 and TRBJ1-2; 7 bases fit TRBD1. The CDR3 totals 12 residues. Germline values: CDR1 GTSNPN, CDR2 SVGIG (reference sequence). The junction had 3 bases not matched to a gene; V was cut back by 4 bases and J by 4 bases. The CDR3 sequence: CAWTGGPYGYTF. The DNA for the CDR3 is TGTGCCTGGACAGGGGGTCCCTATGGCTACACCTTC.

The gene calls are TRBV6-5 and TRBJ1-6, with a possible D match to TRBD1 (6 bases). The CDR3 is 17 amino acids. Trimming took off 0 bases at V and 5 bases at J, with 14 bases between the two ends. Germline V lookup: CDR1 MNHEY, CDR2 SVGAGI. CDR3 sequence reads: CASSYSRGGAHNSPLHF. The CDR3 region has the DNA TGTGCCAGCAGTTACTCTCGTGGGGGGGCGCATAATTCACCCCTCCACTTT.

This clonotype has at least ten counts. V gene TRBV7-2 combines with J gene TRBJ2-7, with D possibly TRBD1 on 5 matching bases. Trimming removed 10 bases from V and 4 bases from J, with 20 bases in between. This CDR3 is built from 14 residues. The germline V gene has CDR1 SGHTA and CDR2 FQGNSA. The CDR3 is CATHQRGPHYEQYF. The CDR3 coding sequence is TGTGCCACCCACCAAAGGGGCCCGCATTACGAGCAGTACTTC.

In this sample, this clonotype turned up a few times. This rearrangement joins TRBV7-2 to TRBJ2-7; perhaps TRBD1 as D (6 bases). The germline CDR1 and CDR2 sequences are SGHTA and FQGNSA. The CDR3 runs to 15 residues. The V end lost 1 base, the J end lost 3 bases, and 13 bases lay between the germline ends. The CDR3 bases are TGTGCCAGCAGCTTAGAAACAGGGAAGATCTACGAGCAGTACTTC. Translation: CASSLETGKIYEQYF.

This clonotype was observed a single time. The V call is TRBV7-6, the J call TRBJ2-1, with TRBD2 matching over 7 bases. The V gene's germline CDR1 is SGHVS and CDR2 FNYEAQ. Trimming removed 4 bases from V and 9 bases from J; junction bases left unmatched: 12. The CDR3 totals 15 residues. In nucleotides, the CDR3 is TGTGCCAGCAGCTGGACGGGCGGGAGTTTGACTGAGCAGTTCTTC. Its translation: CASSWTGGSLTEQFF.

In this sample, this clonotype turned up a few times. V is TRBV6-2 or TRBV6-3 and J is TRBJ1-4, with TRBD1 identical over 9 bases. Trimming at V came to 7 bases and at J to 5 bases, leaving 2 bases not matched to a gene. Germline CDR1 reads MNHEY; CDR2 reads SVGEGT. The CDR3 is made up of 13 amino acids. CDR3 loop: CASTGQGNEKLFF. CDR3 bases: TGTGCCAGCACGGGACAGGGAAATGAAAAACTGTTTTTT.

The gene calls are TRBV7-2 and TRBJ2-7; TRBD2 aligns across 11 bases. In germline, CDR1 is SGHTA, CDR2 FQGNSA. The CDR3 covers 19 residues. J gave up 2 bases and V 5 bases, and 17 bases lay outside the gene matches. The CDR3 reads CASSPAPGLAGGPPYEQYV. The CDR3 bases are TGTGCCAGCAGCCCCGCCCCGGGTCTAGCGGGGGGTCCTCCCTACGAGCAGTACGTC.

The rearrangement links TRBV28 to TRBJ1-2; D remains ambiguous. Germline lookup yields CDR1 MDHEN and CDR2 SYDVKM. The ends were cut back, 7 bases at V and 3 bases at J, with 12 bases in the middle. The CDR3 consists of 13 residues. This chain's CDR3 is CASKEGYDYGYTF. In DNA, the CDR3 is TGTGCCAGCAAGGAGGGATACGACTATGGCTACACCTTC.

The gene calls are TRBV6-5 and TRBJ1-2; 7 positions match TRBD1. This CDR3 region has 13 residues. V trimming: 0 bases; J trimming: 12 bases; junction bases outside the gene matches: 7. CDR1 MNHEY and CDR2 SVGAGI come from the germline V gene. The CDR3 DNA reads TGTGCCAGCAGTTACTCAACAGGGGCCCGCCACACCTTC. It codes for CASSYSTGARHTF.

This clonotype came up many times. This chain's CDR3 is CASSATSGQETQYF. The CDR3 nucleotides read TGTGCCAGCAGCGCGACTAGCGGGCAAGAGACCCAGTACTTC. V usage is TRBV7-2 and J usage is TRBJ2-5; 10 nucleotides match TRBD2. J was trimmed by 2 bases and V by 5 bases; bases with no gene match: 2. The CDR3 covers 14 residues. Germline CDR1 SGHTA, CDR2 FQGNSA.

In this sample, this clonotype turned up a few times. The chain joins TRBV6-2 or TRBV6-3 to TRBJ2-2; D unresolved. The germline V gene encodes CDR1 MNHEY and CDR2 SVGEGT. The ends were cut back, 4 bases at V and 4 bases at J, with 4 bases in the middle. This CDR3 has 12 amino acids. The chain's CDR3 is CASSSLTGELFF. The CDR3 DNA is TGTGCCAGCAGTTCCCTCACCGGGGAGCTGTTTTTT.